The rows below give T cell receptor beta chains drawn from one sample of a study of blood T cell repertoires in COVID-19. Libraries were prepared by immunoSEQ multiplex PCR; TCRdb keeps only in-frame clonotypes and omits some of them. Among 150,000 or so clones listed, roughly 88% were seen once. Sequencing was done on a sample of peripheral blood. The receptor set was obtained from a young man with acute or convalescent COVID-19. Both conserved end residues are part of each CDR3. D genes are given only for firm matches. Size is stated for part of the rows, as once, few or many counts, or as a class when the clone is expanded.

D gene	J gene	clone size	V gene	CDR3 length	CDR3 protein	CDR3 DNA
NA	TRBJ1-4	NA	TRBV25-1	18	CASNGGGQGSATNEKLFF	TGTGCCAGCAATGGGGGGGGCCAGGGAAGTGCAACTAATGAAAAACTGTTTTTT
TRBD1	TRBJ1-2	once	TRBV7-8	16	CASSLAYRTGHHGYTF	TGTGCCAGCAGCTTAGCGTATAGGACAGGGCATCATGGCTACACCTTC
TRBD1	TRBJ1-4	NA	TRBV18	14	CASSPGTGVEKLFF	TGTGCCAGCTCACCTGGGACAGGGGTGGAAAAACTGTTTTTT
TRBD2	TRBJ2-7	NA	TRBV11-2	15	CASSLRASGFYEQYF	TGTGCCAGCAGCTTAAGGGCTAGCGGGTTCTACGAGCAGTACTTC
NA	TRBJ2-5	NA	TRBV19	14	CASSIPGAGETQYF	TGTGCCAGTAGTATACCAGGGGCGGGTGAGACCCAGTACTTC
NA	TRBJ1-5	NA	TRBV4-2	15	CASSRERGSNQPQHF	TGTGCCAGCAGCCGAGAGAGGGGGAGTAATCAGCCCCAGCATTTT
TRBD1	TRBJ1-2	NA	TRBV5-1	13	CASSPGTADGYTF	TGCGCCAGCAGCCCCGGGACAGCAGATGGCTACACCTTC
TRBD1	TRBJ1-6	few	TRBV9	14	CASSLGTERSPLHF	TGTGCCAGCAGCTTGGGGACAGAGCGTTCACCCCTCCACTTT
TRBD1	TRBJ1-1	NA	TRBV27	15	CASSSLQGINTEAFF	TGTGCCAGCAGTTCCTTACAGGGGATAAACACTGAAGCTTTCTTT
TRBD1	TRBJ2-5	NA	TRBV30	14	CAWTQTGGEETQYF	TGTGCCTGGACACAAACAGGGGGCGAAGAGACCCAGTACTTC
TRBD1	TRBJ1-2	NA	TRBV2	14	CASRDRVPKYGYTF	TGTGCCAGCAGAGACAGGGTACCTAAATATGGCTACACCTTC
NA	TRBJ2-7	once	TRBV5-4	17	CASSSGRSRQGGDEQYF	TGTGCCAGCAGCTCCGGTAGATCTAGGCAGGGCGGCGACGAGCAGTACTTC
TRBD2	TRBJ2-3	once	TRBV5-6	16	CASSRRQREVADTQYF	TGTGCCAGCAGCCGCCGGCAGCGGGAGGTAGCAGATACGCAGTATTTT